One and the same sample provided the 13 T cell receptor beta chains below, sequenced in a study of control samples from healthy donors and cancer patients. This table comes from immunoSEQ multiplex PCR, and its TCRdb copy is limited to in-frame clones, with some not included. Of 150,000 to 200,000 clones listed, more than 90% are singletons. The sample taken for sequencing was blood. Receptors originate from a man aged 25 to 40 in good health.

The chain is built from TRBV19 and TRBJ1-2; 10 nucleotides line up with TRBD1. From germline, CDR1 is LNHDA and CDR2 SQIVND (reference sequence). The junction had 8 bases not matched to a gene; V was cut back by 4 bases and J by 0 bases. This CDR3 is built from 17 residues. CDR3 region: CASSTGDRGSSNYGYTF. The CDR3 DNA sequence: TGTGCCAGTAGTACCGGGGACAGGGGATCGTCTAACTATGGCTACACCTTC.

The chain couples TRBV10-3 to TRBJ2-7; 9 positions match TRBD2. The CDR3 spans 12 residues. The ends lost 8 bases at V and 5 bases at J; junction bases unmatched: 4. Looked up from germline, CDR1 is ENHRY and CDR2 is SYGVKD. This chain's CDR3 is CAISLAGNEQYF. The DNA of the CDR3 is TGTGCCATCTCGCTAGCGGGGAACGAGCAGTACTTC.

This chain connects TRBV9 to TRBJ2-3; D is possibly TRBD1 (5 bases). The V gene's germline CDR1 is SGDLS and CDR2 YYNGEE. The V end was cut by 2 bases, the J end by 6 bases, with 16 bases between. This CDR3 is built from 15 residues. The CDR3 reads CASSVLGASRDTQYF. The CDR3 coding sequence is TGTGCCAGCAGCGTTTTAGGGGCTTCCCGCGATACGCAGTATTTT.

The V call is TRBV30, the J call TRBJ1-4, with 11 nucleotides matching TRBD1. This CDR3 region has 19 residues. V lost 1 base and J lost 0; bases outside the gene matches: 10. The V gene's germline CDR1 is GTSNPN and CDR2 SVGIG (reference sequence). CDR3 protein: CAWSARTPGQGATNEKLFF. The CDR3 DNA follows: TGTGCCTGGAGTGCTCGGACCCCGGGACAGGGGGCAACTAATGAAAAACTGTTTTTT. The whole variable domain, remainder taken from reference TRBV30 and TRBJ1-4, is SQTIHQWPATLVQPVGSPLSLECTVEGTSNPNLYWYRQAAGRGLQLLFYSVGIGQISSEVPQNLSASRPQDRQFILSSKKLLLSDSGFYLCAWSARTPGQGATNEKLFFGSGTQLSVL.

This chain uses TRBV7-3 with TRBJ1-2; tentative D call: TRBD1 (6 bases). V dropped 2 bases and J dropped 7 bases, with 14 bases sitting between them. CDR3 length: 14 residues. The germline gives CDR1 SGHTA, CDR2 FQGTGA. CDR3 protein: CASSLGTGLGGYTF. In DNA form, the CDR3 reads TGTGCCAGCAGCTTAGGTACAGGGCTAGGTGGCTACACCTTC.

The V call is TRBV3-1 (or the pseudogene TRBV3-2), the J call TRBJ1-5; TRBD1 might be the D (5 bases). Germline V gives CDR1 LGHDT, CDR2 YNNKEL (reference sequence). V was trimmed by 0 bases and J by 7 bases, leaving 16 bases between them. The CDR3 is made up of 16 amino acids. The DNA of the CDR3 is TGTGCCAGCAGCCAAGATCTGGGGCAGGGCGGACAGCCCCAGCATTTT. Its protein is CASSQDLGQGGQPQHF.

The chain carries TRBV5-5 and TRBJ2-2; 8 positions agree with TRBD1. Per the germline V gene, CDR1 is SGHKS and CDR2 is YYEKEE (reference sequence). There are 16 residues in the CDR3. The ends lost 4 bases at V and 0 bases at J; junction bases unmatched: 5. CDR3 region: CASSAEQGANTGELFF. CDR3 sequence (DNA): TGTGCCAGCAGCGCCGAACAGGGGGCGAACACCGGGGAGCTGTTTTTT.

V and J are TRBV6-5 and TRBJ1-5; D unresolved. CDR1 and CDR2 from the germline V gene are MNHEY and SVGAGI. The CDR3 spans 14 residues. Trimming pared 5 bases from V and 6 bases from J, leaving 14 bases between. The chain's CDR3 is CASSPGWVSQPQHF. The DNA of the CDR3 is TGTGCCAGCAGTCCGGGGTGGGTTAGTCAGCCCCAGCATTTT.

As concerns this clone: This sample also contains other DNA sequences that code for the same CDR3. V is TRBV20-1 and J is TRBJ1-1; the D is unclear. Germline V gene data show CDR1 as DFQATT and CDR2 as SNEGSKA (reference sequence). This CDR3 has 11 residues. Deletions cut 1 base from V and 0 bases from J, with 0 bases between. The CDR3 nucleotides are TGCAGTGCTAGAGTGAACACTGAAGCTTTCTTT. It is translated as CSARVNTEAFF.

The CDR3 nucleotides read TGCGCCAGCAGCCAAGAGGGGGGTGGGAACACTGAAGCTTTCTTT. It is translated as CASSQEGGGNTEAFF. The chain joins TRBV4-1 to TRBJ1-1; a possible D gene is TRBD1 (5 bases). V lost 0 bases to trimming and J lost 1 base, with 9 bases between them. CDR3 length: 15 residues. Germline CDR1 is MGHRA and CDR2 is YSYEKL.

The rearrangement joins TRBV4-1 to TRBJ1-5; D call uncertain. This CDR3 spans 14 amino acids. V was shortened by 0 bases and J by 4 bases, with 7 bases between the two germline ends. From germline, CDR1 is MGHRA and CDR2 YSYEKL. CDR3 DNA sequence: TGCGCCAGCAGCCAAGATCCGCGTAATCAGCCCCAGCATTTT. The encoded protein is CASSQDPRNQPQHF.

The chain carries TRBV6-5 and TRBJ1-3; D is perhaps TRBD1 (5 bases). The germline V gene has CDR1 MNHEY and CDR2 SVGAGI. The CDR3 has 14 amino acids. The V gene lost 7 bases and the J gene lost 2 bases, with 12 bases spanning the gap. CDR3 loop: CASTLMGAGNTIYF. The CDR3 coding sequence is TGTGCCAGCACCCTAATGGGGGCTGGAAACACCATATATTTT.

The CDR3 is CASSSGQGIPGNTIYF. The CDR3 region has the DNA TGTGCCAGCAGCTCCGGACAGGGGATCCCTGGAAACACCATATATTTT. V gene TRBV7-6 combines with J gene TRBJ1-3; 9 bases fit TRBD1. The germline V gene encodes CDR1 SGHVS and CDR2 FNYEAQ. V trimming: 4 bases; J trimming: 2 bases; junction bases outside the gene matches: 6. CDR3 length equals 16 residues.